This is a list of T cell receptor beta chains from one sample in a study of spatial heterogeneity in lung cancer. From the 5' RACE reads, TCRdb called clonotypes with MiXCR, one entry per CDR3 protein. The profile covers about 94,000 distinct CDR3 sequences, with just under 20% appearing a single time and just over 20% taken by the ten largest. This material consisted of PBMCs, taken at follow-up. These receptors came from a male donor with early-stage non-small cell lung cancer. Both conserved end residues are part of each CDR3. The D gene is left open where the match is weak. A clone size is listed for some rows: how often the clone was seen (once, few, many), or a class if it is expanded.

few | TRBJ2-3 | TRBD1 | TRBV10-2 | CASSEYRTGTTDTQYF | TGCGCCAGCAGTGAGTATAGGACAGGGACGACAGATACGCAGTATTTT
many | TRBJ1-1 | TRBD1 | TRBV6-2/TRBV6-3 | CASSANDRGSEAFF | TGTGCCAGCAGTGCCAACGACAGGGGATCTGAAGCTTTCTTT
- | TRBJ2-1 | - | TRBV5-1 | CASSLATGSGHEQFF | TGCGCCAGCAGCTTGGCCACGGGGTCTGGGCATGAGCAGTTCTTC
few | TRBJ1-2 | TRBD1 | TRBV18 | CASSPDRGGYTF | TGTGCCAGCTCGCCCGACAGGGGTGGCTACACCTTC
- | TRBJ2-5 | TRBD1 | TRBV20-1 | CSASRTGDQAETQYF | TGCAGTGCATCGAGGACAGGGGATCAGGCAGAGACCCAGTACTTC
- | TRBJ2-3 | TRBD2 | TRBV6-9 | CASSFPEGRADTDTQYF | TGTGCCAGCAGTTTCCCCGAGGGGAGGGCAGACACAGATACGCAGTATTTT
few | TRBJ2-1 | - | TRBV7-2 | CASSSPGKTLNEQFF | TGTGCCAGCAGCTCTCCCGGGAAAACACTGAATGAGCAGTTCTTC
- | TRBJ2-5 | TRBD2 | TRBV9 | CASSVGTAGGGETQYF | TGTGCCAGCAGCGTAGGCACGGCGGGAGGAGGAGAGACCCAGTACTTC
few | TRBJ1-5 | - | TRBV18 | CASSPTGTGQPQHF | TGTGCCAGCTCACCAACAGGGACGGGGCAGCCCCAGCATTTT
- | TRBJ1-1 | - | TRBV20-1 | CSASPEGHRTEAFF | TGCAGTGCTAGCCCCGAGGGACACAGGACTGAAGCTTTCTTT
many | TRBJ2-7 | - | TRBV20-1 | CSARSDYEQYF | TGCAGTGCTCGAAGCGACTACGAGCAGTACTTC
- | TRBJ2-7 | TRBD1 | TRBV7-6 | CASSLGQPYEQYF | TGTGCCAGCAGCTTGGGACAGCCCTACGAGCAGTACTTC
- | TRBJ2-7 | - | TRBV20-1 | CSAISPTGVYEQYF | TGCAGTGCAATCTCACCCACCGGGGTCTACGAGCAGTACTTC
many | TRBJ1-5 | - | TRBV20-1 | CSAHGQNSNQPQHF | TGCAGTGCCCACGGACAGAATAGCAATCAGCCCCAGCATTTT
- | TRBJ1-1 | - | TRBV20-1 | CSARRGGRNTEAFF | TGCAGTGCACGGAGGGGGGGGCGGAACACTGAAGCTTTCTTT
few | TRBJ2-5 | - | TRBV3-1 | CASSQPGTTQETQYF | TGTGCCAGCAGCCAACCGGGGACAACGCAAGAGACCCAGTACTTC
few | TRBJ2-7 | - | TRBV12-3/TRBV12-4 | CASSLGWGRGRDEQYF | TGTGCCAGCAGTTTAGGATGGGGGAGAGGCCGTGACGAGCAGTACTTC